This TCR beta chain emerged from a study of blood T cell repertoires in COVID-19. Across the whole study: COVID-19 samples from acute and convalescent phases originated in the United States, Italy and Spain. PBMCs, B-cell-depleted T cells, or T cells were the source of the cDNA or gDNA that made up the material.

This clone was detected once. In the authors' methods: Amplification of reference gene primers provided the estimated nucleated cell counts. Only in-frame clones appear in the TCRdb table, and some are missing; sequencing was by immunoSEQ multiplex PCR. V and J calls and clone size follow that table, whereas D and trimming were derived from the DNA. The sample consists of roughly 250,000 clones, 70% to 85% of them appearing once. The CDR3 is 15 residues long. The trim removed 4 bases at V and 4 bases at J, leaving 8 bases unmatched. CDR1 is SGDLS, CDR2 YYNGEE, per germline. This clonotype was sampled from a woman in her forties with active or convalescent COVID-19. Material: peripheral blood. J is TRBJ2-5 and V is TRBV9; 9 bases map to TRBD1. The CDR3 bases are TGTGCCAGCAGCTCCCGGAACAGGGGGCGAGAGACCCAGTACTTC. Protein: CASSSRNRGRETQYF.